What follows describes a single T cell receptor (beta chain). Its antigen is not known. These data originate in a study of T cell repertoires in cytomegalovirus infection. General study results and limits: HLA-C-restricted CMV clonotypes gave the most frequent clonotype in two of eight donors.

Germline V gene data show CDR1 as SGHRS and CDR2 as YFSETQ. This CDR3 is 15 amino acids long. Trimming stripped 3 bases from V and 6 bases from J, with 15 bases between. TCRdb used MiXCR to reprocess the reads, holding one entry per CDR3 protein. The sample contains 630,000 or so distinct CDR3 sequences, more than 20% of which appear only once. This TCR was sampled from a human donor in good health (CMV status not recorded). Some clones in this sample may be carry-over from other donors' samples. The sample taken for sequencing was CD8+ T cells from PBMCs. The J gene is TRBJ2-2, the V gene TRBV5-1, with a weak D call TRBD1 (5 bases). The CDR3 DNA sequence: TGCGCCAGCAGCTCGACACCCATGGGGCCCGGGGAGCTGTTTTTT. It yields the protein CASSSTPMGPGELFF.